This paragraph covers one TCR beta chain sequence. These data are taken from a study of chemoradiotherapy in HPV16-positive cancers. Assay used: immunoSEQ multiplex PCR; TCRdb lists only in-frame clones, some missing. The data show more than 20,000 clones, roughly 87% seen once. This clonotype originated in a human donor with HPV-associated anogenital cancer. The material sequenced was blood, taken from a patient who underwent chemoradiotherapy.

CDR3 region: CASTQSSGGGGYTF. The CDR3 DNA is TGTGCCAGCACCCAGTCGTCAGGGGGGGGAGGCTACACCTTC. V gene TRBV6-5 combines with J gene TRBJ1-2; 7 positions agree with TRBD1. J gave up 8 bases and V 7 bases, and 13 bases lay outside the gene matches. This CDR3 region has 14 residues. Germline CDR1 reads MNHEY; CDR2 reads SVGAGI.